Sequencing of this TCR beta chain was carried out in a study of blood T cell repertoires in COVID-19. At the level of the study: The United States, Italy and Spain supplied acute and convalescent COVID-19 samples.

V was pared by 2 bases and J by 2 bases, with 11 bases between. The germline gives CDR1 MNHEY, CDR2 SVGEGT. This CDR3 is built from 15 residues. Sequenced by immunoSEQ multiplex PCR; TCRdb stores in-frame clones only, minus some. This sample has tens of thousands of clones, with around nine tenths found just once. The sequencing sample was made of peripheral blood. The V and J genes are TRBV6-2 or TRBV6-3 and TRBJ2-3, with D uncertain. The receptor comes from a human donor with active COVID-19. The donor label of this sample is uncertain. Here the CDR3 reads CASSYGLANTDTQYF. The DNA of the CDR3 is TGTGCCAGCAGTTACGGGCTGGCAAACACAGATACGCAGTATTTT.